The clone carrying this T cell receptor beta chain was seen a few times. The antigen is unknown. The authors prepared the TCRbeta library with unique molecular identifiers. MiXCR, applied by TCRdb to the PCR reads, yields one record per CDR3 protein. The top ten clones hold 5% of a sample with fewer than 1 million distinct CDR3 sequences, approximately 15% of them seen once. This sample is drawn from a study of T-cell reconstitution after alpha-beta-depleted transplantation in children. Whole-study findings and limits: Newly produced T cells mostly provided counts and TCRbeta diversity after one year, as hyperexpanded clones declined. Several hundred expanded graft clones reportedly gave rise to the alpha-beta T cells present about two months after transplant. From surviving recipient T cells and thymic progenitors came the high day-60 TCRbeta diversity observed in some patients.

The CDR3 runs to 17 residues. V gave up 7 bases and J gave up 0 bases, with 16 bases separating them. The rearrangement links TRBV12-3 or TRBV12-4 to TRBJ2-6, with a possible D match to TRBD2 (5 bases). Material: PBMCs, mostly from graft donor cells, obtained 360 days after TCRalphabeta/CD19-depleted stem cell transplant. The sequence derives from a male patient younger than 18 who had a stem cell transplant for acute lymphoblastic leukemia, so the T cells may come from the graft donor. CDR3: CASTTGILNSGANVLTF. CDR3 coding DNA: TGTGCCAGCACCACGGGGATTCTCAACTCTGGGGCCAACGTCCTGACTTTC.